This T cell receptor beta chain was found in a study of T cells after yellow fever vaccination. TCRdb processed the 5' RACE reads anew with MiXCR; each CDR3 protein has one entry. The table shows roughly 160,000 distinct CDR3 sequences, with roughly a tenth occurring only once. The CDR3 is made up of 14 amino acids. Germline V lookup: CDR1 SQVTM, CDR2 ANQGSEA. The V and J ends lost 4 bases and 1 base respectively, with 8 bases between them. This chain links TRBV29-1 with TRBJ2-6; weak D call: TRBD1 (6 bases). The TCR comes from a man younger than 30 who received the YFV17D yellow fever vaccine. The material sequenced was CD8+ T cells sorted from PBMCs, taken 45 days after the yellow fever booster vaccination. The CDR3 DNA reads as TGCAGCGTTGGACAGGAATCTGGGGCCAACGTCCTGACTTTC. The encoded protein is CSVGQESGANVLTF.